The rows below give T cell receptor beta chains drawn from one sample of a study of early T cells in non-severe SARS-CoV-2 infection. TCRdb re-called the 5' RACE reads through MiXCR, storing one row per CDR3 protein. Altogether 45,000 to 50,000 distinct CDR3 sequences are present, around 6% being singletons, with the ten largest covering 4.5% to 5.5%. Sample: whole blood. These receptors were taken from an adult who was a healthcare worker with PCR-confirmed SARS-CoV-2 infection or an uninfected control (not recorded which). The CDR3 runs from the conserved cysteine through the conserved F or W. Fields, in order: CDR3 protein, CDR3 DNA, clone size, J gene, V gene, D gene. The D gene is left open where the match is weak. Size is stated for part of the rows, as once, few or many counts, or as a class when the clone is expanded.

CDR3 protein: CATSRDPGRIAYEQYF; CDR3 DNA: TGTGCCACCAGCAGAGACCCGGGTAGGATCGCCTACGAGCAGTACTTC; clone size: many; J gene: TRBJ2-7; V gene: TRBV15; D gene: .
CDR3 protein: CSAKRTELGYTF; CDR3 DNA: TGCAGTGCAAAAAGGACAGAACTAGGCTACACCTTC; clone size: many; J gene: TRBJ1-2; V gene: TRBV20-1; D gene: .
CDR3 protein: CASSHRQGASYGYTF; CDR3 DNA: TGTGCCAGCAGCCATAGACAGGGGGCCTCCTATGGCTACACCTTC; clone size: many; J gene: TRBJ1-2; V gene: TRBV11-2; D gene: TRBD1
CDR3 protein: CASSLGGLKSGANVLTF; CDR3 DNA: TGCGCCAGCAGCTTGGGGGGACTCAAGTCTGGGGCCAACGTCCTGACTTTC; clone size: many; J gene: TRBJ2-6; V gene: TRBV5-1; D gene: .
CDR3 protein: CASSPRGETQYF; CDR3 DNA: TGTGCCAGCAGCCCCCGTGGAGAGACCCAGTACTTC; clone size: few; J gene: TRBJ2-5; V gene: TRBV5-4; D gene: .
CDR3 protein: CASSYGLAGSYEQYF; CDR3 DNA: TGTGCCAGCAGTTACGGACTAGCGGGCTCCTACGAGCAGTACTTC; clone size: many; J gene: TRBJ2-7; V gene: TRBV6-2/TRBV6-3; D gene: TRBD2
CDR3 protein: CASSTPPTSETYEQYF; CDR3 DNA: TGCGCCAGCAGCACCCCCCCGACTAGCGAGACCTACGAGCAGTACTTC; clone size: many; J gene: TRBJ2-7; V gene: TRBV5-1; D gene: TRBD2
CDR3 protein: CASSLTGSNEQFF; CDR3 DNA: TGTGCCAGCAGCCTTACAGGGAGCAATGAGCAGTTCTTC; clone size: many; J gene: TRBJ2-1; V gene: TRBV3-1; D gene: .
CDR3 protein: CAAGINSNQPQHF; CDR3 DNA: TGTGCTGCAGGGATAAATAGCAATCAGCCCCAGCATTTT; clone size: .; J gene: TRBJ1-5; V gene: TRBV30; D gene: .
CDR3 protein: CAISESGDHKTQYF; CDR3 DNA: TGTGCCATCAGTGAGTCTGGAGATCACAAGACCCAGTACTTC; clone size: many; J gene: TRBJ2-5; V gene: TRBV10-3; D gene: .
CDR3 protein: CASSPLLLSYEQYF; CDR3 DNA: TGTGCCAGCAGCCCATTGCTACTATCCTACGAGCAGTACTTC; clone size: .; J gene: TRBJ2-7; V gene: TRBV14; D gene: .
CDR3 protein: CASSTNTRTEAFF; CDR3 DNA: TGTGCCAGCAGTACTAATACCCGCACTGAAGCTTTCTTT; clone size: few; J gene: TRBJ1-1; V gene: TRBV12-3/TRBV12-4; D gene: .
CDR3 protein: CSARPPGVSANVLTF; CDR3 DNA: TGCAGTGCTAGACCACCCGGGGTATCAGCCAACGTCCTGACTTTC; clone size: many; J gene: TRBJ2-6; V gene: TRBV20-1; D gene: .
CDR3 protein: CSARQGASYNEQFF; CDR3 DNA: TGCAGTGCTAGACAGGGGGCGTCCTACAATGAGCAGTTCTTC; clone size: .; J gene: TRBJ2-1; V gene: TRBV20-1; D gene: TRBD1
CDR3 protein: CSAHGTVSYEQYF; CDR3 DNA: TGCAGTGCTCACGGGACGGTCTCCTACGAGCAGTACTTC; clone size: many; J gene: TRBJ2-7; V gene: TRBV20-1; D gene: .
CDR3 protein: CASSFQGPNTEAFF; CDR3 DNA: TGTGCCAGCAGCTTCCAGGGGCCGAACACTGAAGCTTTCTTT; clone size: many; J gene: TRBJ1-1; V gene: TRBV7-3; D gene: .
CDR3 protein: CASSPPTSVPLHF; CDR3 DNA: TGTGCCAGCAGCCCGCCGACCTCGGTCCCCCTCCACTTT; clone size: .; J gene: TRBJ1-6; V gene: TRBV3-1; D gene: .
CDR3 protein: CSARDPWTSGYNEQFF; CDR3 DNA: TGCAGTGCTAGAGACCCCTGGACTAGCGGCTACAATGAGCAGTTCTTC; clone size: few; J gene: TRBJ2-1; V gene: TRBV20-1; D gene: TRBD2
CDR3 protein: CASSPSVTNTGELFF; CDR3 DNA: TGTGCCAGCAGCCCTTCGGTCACCAACACCGGGGAGCTGTTTTTT; clone size: few; J gene: TRBJ2-2; V gene: TRBV9; D gene: .
CDR3 protein: CSANDRATGYGYTF; CDR3 DNA: TGCAGTGCTAACGACAGGGCTACAGGCTATGGCTACACCTTC; clone size: many; J gene: TRBJ1-2; V gene: TRBV20-1; D gene: TRBD1
CDR3 protein: CASSSFDTQYF; CDR3 DNA: TGTGCCAGCAGTTCGTTCGATACGCAGTATTTT; clone size: few; J gene: TRBJ2-3; V gene: TRBV27; D gene: .
CDR3 protein: CASSYPKRGGTSPLREQYF; CDR3 DNA: TGTGCCAGCAGTTACCCCAAGCGGGGGGGCACAAGCCCCCTTCGCGAGCAGTACTTC; clone size: many; J gene: TRBJ2-7; V gene: TRBV6-2/TRBV6-3; D gene: TRBD2
CDR3 protein: CASSLRGQGYEQYF; CDR3 DNA: TGTGCCAGTAGTCTCCGGGGACAGGGGTACGAGCAGTACTTC; clone size: few; J gene: TRBJ2-7; V gene: TRBV19; D gene: TRBD1
CDR3 protein: CASSEALVSSSTDTQYF; CDR3 DNA: TGTGCCAGCAGTGAAGCGCTTGTCAGCTCTAGCACAGATACGCAGTATTTT; clone size: .; J gene: TRBJ2-3; V gene: TRBV2; D gene: .
CDR3 protein: CASGFYPGLAGELFF; CDR3 DNA: TGTGCTAGTGGTTTCTACCCAGGACTAGCCGGGGAGCTGTTTTTT; clone size: few; J gene: TRBJ2-2; V gene: TRBV12-5; D gene: TRBD2
CDR3 protein: CASSERSSDIQYF; CDR3 DNA: TGCGCCAGCAGTGAGAGGTCCAGCGACATTCAGTACTTC; clone size: .; J gene: TRBJ2-4; V gene: TRBV10-1; D gene: .
CDR3 protein: CASSRRGGELFF; CDR3 DNA: TGTGCCAGCAGCCGCAGGGGCGGGGAGCTGTTTTTT; clone size: few; J gene: TRBJ2-2; V gene: TRBV6-6; D gene: .
CDR3 protein: CASSFKAGQETQYF; CDR3 DNA: TGTGCCAGCAGCTTCAAGGCAGGGCAAGAGACCCAGTACTTC; clone size: many; J gene: TRBJ2-5; V gene: TRBV7-2; D gene: .
CDR3 protein: CATSRPGLGQDTQYF; CDR3 DNA: TGTGCCACCAGCAGACCGGGACTGGGGCAAGATACGCAGTATTTT; clone size: many; J gene: TRBJ2-3; V gene: TRBV15; D gene: .
CDR3 protein: CASSQGDFTGELFF; CDR3 DNA: TGTGCCAGCAGCCAGGGGGACTTCACCGGGGAGCTGTTTTTT; clone size: many; J gene: TRBJ2-2; V gene: TRBV7-2; D gene: .
CDR3 protein: CASSLRPRTYEQYF; CDR3 DNA: TGTGCCAGCAGTTTACGTCCACGAACCTACGAGCAGTACTTC; clone size: many; J gene: TRBJ2-7; V gene: TRBV28; D gene: .
CDR3 protein: CASSVVEKLFF; CDR3 DNA: TGTGCCAGCAGCGTAGTTGAAAAACTGTTTTTT; clone size: many; J gene: TRBJ1-4; V gene: TRBV9; D gene: .